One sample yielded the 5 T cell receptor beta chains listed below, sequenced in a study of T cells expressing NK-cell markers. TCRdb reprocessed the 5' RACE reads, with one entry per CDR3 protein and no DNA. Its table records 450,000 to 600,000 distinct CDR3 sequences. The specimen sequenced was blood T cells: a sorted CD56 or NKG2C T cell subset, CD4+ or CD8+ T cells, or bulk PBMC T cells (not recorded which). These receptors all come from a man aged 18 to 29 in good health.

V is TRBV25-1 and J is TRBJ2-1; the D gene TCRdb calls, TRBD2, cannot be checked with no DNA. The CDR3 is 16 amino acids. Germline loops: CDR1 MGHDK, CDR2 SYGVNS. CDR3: CASSEWEREFDNEQFF.

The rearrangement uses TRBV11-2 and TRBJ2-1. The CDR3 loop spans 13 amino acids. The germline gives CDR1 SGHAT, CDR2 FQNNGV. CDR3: CASSLTLMDEQFF.

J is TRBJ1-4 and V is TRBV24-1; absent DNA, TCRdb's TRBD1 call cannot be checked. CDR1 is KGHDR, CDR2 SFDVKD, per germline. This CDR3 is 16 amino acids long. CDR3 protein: CATSDSRTGGNEKLFF.

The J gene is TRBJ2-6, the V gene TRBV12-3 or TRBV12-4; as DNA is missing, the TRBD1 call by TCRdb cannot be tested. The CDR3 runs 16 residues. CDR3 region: CASSPRTTAGANVLTF.

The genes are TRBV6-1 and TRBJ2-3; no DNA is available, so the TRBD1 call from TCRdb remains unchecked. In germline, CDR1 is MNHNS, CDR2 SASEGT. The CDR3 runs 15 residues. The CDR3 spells CASSESRAGGDTQYF.